Presented here are 16 T cell receptor beta chains from one specimen sequenced in a study of T cells in Graves' hyperthyroidism and ophthalmopathy. The investigators amplified TCR beta CDR3 regions from RNA transcripts. A first-round RT-PCR of the TCR CDR3 used the HTBI primer set. One entry per CDR3 protein results from TCRdb running MiXCR on the multiplex PCR reads. The profile covers about 600,000 distinct CDR3 sequences, with approximately 15% appearing a single time and roughly 7.7% taken by the ten largest. Sequenced: blood. Receptors originate from a woman younger than 35 with Graves' ophthalmopathy.

This clonotype was seen many times. V gene TRBV11-2 combines with J gene TRBJ2-2; unclear D gene. Germline CDR1 and CDR2: SGHAT and FQNNGV. V lost 3 bases to trimming and J lost 3 bases, with 14 bases between them. The CDR3 loop spans 16 amino acids. The CDR3 reads CASSFISFGDTGELFF. Written as DNA, the CDR3 is TGTGCCAGCAGCTTTATATCCTTTGGGGACACCGGGGAGCTGTTTTTT. Combining the CDR3 with reference TRBV11-2 and TRBJ2-2 gives the whole variable domain EAGVAQSPRYKIIEKRQSVAFWCNPISGHATLYWYQQILGQGPKLLIQFQNNGVVDDSQLPKDRFSAERLKGVDSTLKIQPAKLEDSAVYLCASSFISFGDTGELFFGEGSRLTVL.

Of note for this clonotype: At one boundary the junction diverges from the germline segment, which might be a read error. This chain connects TRBV24-1 to TRBJ2-5; TRBD2 agrees at 7 bases. The CDR3 runs 15 residues. CDR1 KGHDR and CDR2 SFDVKD come from the germline V gene. As DNA, the CDR3 is TGTGCCACCAGTGATCCAGACCCGGGGGGAGAGGCCCAGTACTTC. Translating it yields CATSDPDPGGEAQYF.

This clonotype was picked up a small number of times. The rearrangement links TRBV24-1 to TRBJ2-7, with 9 positions matching TRBD1. V dropped 1 base and J dropped 5; count of bases not matched to a gene: 5. The CDR3 loop spans 15 amino acids. From germline, CDR1 is KGHDR and CDR2 SFDVKD. This chain's CDR3 is CATSDFGQGKDEQYF. CDR3 sequence (DNA): TGTGCCACCAGTGATTTCGGACAGGGGAAGGACGAGCAGTACTTC.

The chain couples TRBV6-1 to TRBJ1-4; TRBD1 aligns across 9 bases. Germline V gene sequence: CDR1 MNHNS, CDR2 SASEGT. The ends lost 3 bases at V and 7 bases at J; junction bases unmatched: 6. CDR3 size: 15 residues. The CDR3 spells CASSEGQGLREKLFF. Written as DNA, the CDR3 is TGTGCCAGCAGTGAGGGACAGGGACTACGTGAAAAACTGTTTTTT.

In this sample, this clonotype turned up many times. V is TRBV29-1 and J is TRBJ2-1; D perhaps matches TRBD1 (5 bases). CDR1 and CDR2 from the germline V gene are SQVTM and ANQGSEA. V gave up 1 base and J gave up 8 bases, with 12 bases separating them. The CDR3 spans 13 residues. The CDR3 DNA sequence: TGCAGCGTTGAAGCAGGGCTAGGGGATGAGCAGTTCTTC. It codes for CSVEAGLGDEQFF.

This clonotype was recorded many times. The chain recombines TRBV6-1 with TRBJ2-3; 7 bases match TRBD2. The J segment lost 5 bases and the V segment lost 5 bases, leaving 10 bases of the junction unmatched. CDR3 length: 15 residues. Germline CDR1 reads MNHNS; CDR2 reads SASEGT. The CDR3 DNA reads TGTGCCAGCAGTTCGGGCCAGCGGGGTGGAGATACGCAGTATTTT. This gives the protein CASSSGQRGGDTQYF.

As to this clonotype: A much larger clone lies a single base off, so this may be a read error. The chain combines TRBV6-2 or TRBV6-3 with TRBJ2-7, with D perhaps TRBD1 (5 bases). The assigned J gene may be wrong: the sequence end matches TRBJ2-1 better. The V gene's germline CDR1 is MNHEY and CDR2 SVGEGT. CDR3 size: 13 residues. The CDR3 DNA is TGTGCCAGCAGTTACGGATGGGGCTACGAGCAGTTCTTC. Its translation: CASSYGWGYEQFF.

The genes are TRBV7-3 and TRBJ2-1; 8 bases agree with TRBD2. J lost 5 bases, V lost 5 bases, and 5 bases had no gene match. The CDR3 totals 14 residues. CDR1 SGHTA and CDR2 FQGTGA come from the germline V gene. CDR3 amino acids: CASSQIAGNNEQFF. CDR3 nucleotides: TGTGCCAGCAGCCAAATAGCGGGAAACAATGAGCAGTTCTTC.

This clonotype appeared once. CDR3 sequence reads: CASSLFLAGDSYNEQFF. As DNA, the CDR3 is TGCGCCAGCAGCCTCTTCTTGGCGGGGGACTCCTACAATGAGCAGTTCTTC. This chain joins TRBV4-1 and TRBJ2-1; 7 positions agree with TRBD2. Germline V CDR1 and CDR2: MGHRA, YSYEKL. V gave up 4 bases and J gave up 0 bases; unmatched junction bases: 9. CDR3 length: 17 amino acids.

The table lists this clonotype with many counts. CDR3 coding DNA: TGTGCCAGCAGCTTAGGTACTGGGAGTTACAATGAGCAGTTCTTC. Encoded protein: CASSLGTGSYNEQFF. The chain combines TRBV7-2 with TRBJ2-1, with D maybe TRBD2 (5 bases). V was trimmed by 1 base and J by 4 bases, leaving 11 bases between them. Germline V gene data show CDR1 as SGHTA and CDR2 as FQGNSA. This CDR3 contains 15 residues.

This clonotype was counted a few times. J is TRBJ1-1 and V is TRBV7-9; D not certain. Between the trimmed V and J ends, which lost 1 base and 2 bases, there was a span of 14 bases. The CDR3 is 16 residues long. CDR1 is SEHNR and CDR2 is FQNEAQ in the germline V gene (reference sequence). The chain's CDR3 is CASSLEDFGVNTEAFF. The CDR3 DNA is TGTGCCAGCAGCTTAGAGGACTTCGGGGTAAACACTGAAGCTTTCTTT.

There are a few counts of this clonotype. V gene TRBV14 combines with J gene TRBJ2-2; 10 nucleotides line up with TRBD2. The trim removed 0 bases at V and 3 bases at J, leaving 7 bases unmatched. The CDR3 totals 18 residues. The germline V gene encodes CDR1 SGHDN and CDR2 FVKESK. CDR3 DNA sequence: TGTGCCAGCAGCCAAGATCGTGAGCGGGAGGGCGACACCGGGGAGCTGTTTTTT. This encodes CASSQDREREGDTGELFF.

This clonotype was recorded at least ten times. This sequence joins TRBV27 and TRBJ1-5, with D unresolved. The CDR3 is 16 amino acids. CDR1 MNHEY and CDR2 SMNVEV come from the germline V gene (reference sequence). The V end was cut by 1 base, the J end by 7 bases, with 17 bases between. The CDR3 sequence is CASSLFDPVSGQPQHF. The CDR3 DNA is TGTGCCAGCAGTTTATTTGACCCCGTATCGGGACAGCCCCAGCATTTT.

This clonotype was picked up a small number of times. The rearrangement joins TRBV27 to TRBJ1-4, with D maybe TRBD1 (5 bases). V was pared by 11 bases and J by 6 bases, with 19 bases between. The CDR3 loop spans 14 amino acids. Germline CDR1 and CDR2: MNHEY and SMNVEV (reference sequence). The CDR3 DNA sequence: TGTGCCTCCCGGGACCCCAGGGCGTATGAAAAACTGTTTTTT. Translation: CASRDPRAYEKLFF.

In this sample, this clonotype turned up a few times. The V call is TRBV20-1, the J call TRBJ2-3, with D perhaps matching TRBD2 (6 bases). The length of the CDR3 is 16 residues. V was clipped by 0 bases and J by 0 bases, with 13 bases between them. Germline CDR1 reads DFQATT; CDR2 reads SNEGSKA (reference sequence). The CDR3 DNA sequence: TGCAGTGCTAGAGACTTAGCGGAAGCTAGCACAGATACGCAGTATTTT. Protein: CSARDLAEASTDTQYF.

The chain recombines TRBV7-2 with TRBJ2-4, with 14 bases fitting TRBD2. CDR1 is SGHTA, CDR2 FQGNSA, per germline. V was pared by 5 bases and J by 7 bases, with 7 bases of the junction left unmatched. The CDR3 totals 16 residues. The CDR3 region has the DNA TGTGCCAGCAGCCCCTGGACTAGCGGGAGGTGGAACATTCAGTACTTC. This gives the protein CASSPWTSGRWNIQYF.